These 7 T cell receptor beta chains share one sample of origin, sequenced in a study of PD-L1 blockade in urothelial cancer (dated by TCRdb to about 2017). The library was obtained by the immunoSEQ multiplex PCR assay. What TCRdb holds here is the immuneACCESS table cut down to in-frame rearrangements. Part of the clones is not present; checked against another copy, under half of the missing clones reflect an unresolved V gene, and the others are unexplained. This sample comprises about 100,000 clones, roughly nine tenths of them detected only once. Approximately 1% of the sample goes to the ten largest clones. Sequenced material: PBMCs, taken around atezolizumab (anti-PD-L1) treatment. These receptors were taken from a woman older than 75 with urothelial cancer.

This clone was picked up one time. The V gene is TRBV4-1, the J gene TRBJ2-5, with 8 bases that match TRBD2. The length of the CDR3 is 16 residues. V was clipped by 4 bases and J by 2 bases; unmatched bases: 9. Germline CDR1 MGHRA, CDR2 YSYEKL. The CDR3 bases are TGCGCCAGCAGCCTGAACAGGGTAGCGGGGCAAGAGACCCAGTACTTC. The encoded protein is CASSLNRVAGQETQYF.

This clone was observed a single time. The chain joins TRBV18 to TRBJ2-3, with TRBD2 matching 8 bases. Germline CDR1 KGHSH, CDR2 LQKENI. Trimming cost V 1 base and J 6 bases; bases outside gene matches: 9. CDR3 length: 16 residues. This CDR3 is CASSPQGSGNVDTQYF. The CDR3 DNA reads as TGTGCCAGCTCACCACAAGGTAGCGGGAACGTCGATACGCAGTATTTT.

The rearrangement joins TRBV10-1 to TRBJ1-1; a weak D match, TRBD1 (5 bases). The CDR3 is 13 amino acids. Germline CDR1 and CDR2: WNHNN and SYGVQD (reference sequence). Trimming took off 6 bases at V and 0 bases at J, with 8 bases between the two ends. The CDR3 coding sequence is TGCGCCAGCAGGAGGACACTGAACACTGAAGCTTTCTTT. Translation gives CASRRTLNTEAFF.

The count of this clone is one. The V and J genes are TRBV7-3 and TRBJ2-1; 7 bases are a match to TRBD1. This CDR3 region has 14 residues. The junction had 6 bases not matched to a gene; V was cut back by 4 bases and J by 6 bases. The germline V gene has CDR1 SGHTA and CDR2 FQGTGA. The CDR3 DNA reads TGTGCCAGCAGCTCTCAAACAGGGGCCAATGAGCAGTTCTTC. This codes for CASSSQTGANEQFF.

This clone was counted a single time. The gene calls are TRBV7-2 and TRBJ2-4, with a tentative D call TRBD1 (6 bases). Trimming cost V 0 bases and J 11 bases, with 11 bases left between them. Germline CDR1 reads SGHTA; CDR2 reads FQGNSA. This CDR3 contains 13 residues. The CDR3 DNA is TGTGCCAGCAGCTTAGCTCGGACAGAAGTTCAGTACTTC. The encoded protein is CASSLARTEVQYF. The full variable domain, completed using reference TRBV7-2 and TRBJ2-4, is GAGVSQSPSNKVTEKGKDVELRCDPISGHTALYWYRQSLGQGLEFLIYFQGNSAPDKSGLPSDRFSAERTGGSVSTLTIQRTQQEDSAVYLCASSLARTEVQYFGAGTRLSVL.

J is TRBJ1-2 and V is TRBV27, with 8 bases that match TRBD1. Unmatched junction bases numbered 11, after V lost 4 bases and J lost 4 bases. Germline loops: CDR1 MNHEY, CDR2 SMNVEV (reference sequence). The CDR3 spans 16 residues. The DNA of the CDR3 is TGTGCCAGCAGTTCAGGGGGCCCTTGGGATTTCTATGGCTACACCTTC. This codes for CASSSGGPWDFYGYTF.

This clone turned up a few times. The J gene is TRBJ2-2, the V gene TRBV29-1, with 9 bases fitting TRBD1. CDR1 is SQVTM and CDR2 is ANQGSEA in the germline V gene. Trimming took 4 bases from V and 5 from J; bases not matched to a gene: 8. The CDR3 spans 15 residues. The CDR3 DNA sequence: TGCAGCGTTGCTTCCCGGACAGGGGATACCGGGGAGCTGTTTTTT. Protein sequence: CSVASRTGDTGELFF.